Listed here are 21 T cell receptor beta chains from one sample, sequenced in a study of Ad26.COV2.S vaccination and SARS-CoV-2 variants. TCRdb keeps only in-frame clones here, not all; method: immunoSEQ multiplex PCR. The sample includes under 550,000 clones, around 90% of them seen just once. The treatment was: about 20 received Ad26.COV2.S at low or high dose, single or two shots; about 5 received placebo; per-sample allocation not given. Specimens were obtained on day 63 following the first vaccine or placebo injection. Material: peripheral blood, obtained in a trial of Ad26.COV2.S vaccine versus placebo. The receptors stem from a person aged 18-65 years who received the Ad26.COV2.S COVID-19 vaccine or a placebo.

The chain has TRBV30 and TRBJ1-2; D gene uncertain. Germline V gives CDR1 GTSNPN, CDR2 SVGIG (reference sequence). Trimming stripped 2 bases from V and 0 bases from J, with 7 bases between. This CDR3 region has 13 residues. Here the CDR3 reads CAWSQSSNYGYTF. CDR3 bases: TGTGCCTGGAGTCAGAGTTCTAACTATGGCTACACCTTC.

The chain carries TRBV27 and TRBJ2-2; D is perhaps TRBD1 or TRBD2 (5 bases each). The CDR3 is made up of 15 amino acids. Trimming cost V 3 bases and J 5 bases, with 13 bases left between them. Germline V CDR1 and CDR2: MNHEY, SMNVEV (reference sequence). CDR3 nucleotide sequence: TGTGCCAGCAGTTTGCAGGGAAGCGGTACCGGGGAGCTGTTTTTT. It codes for CASSLQGSGTGELFF.

The chain links TRBV5-1 to TRBJ2-7, with 9 bases matching TRBD1. CDR1 is SGHRS and CDR2 is YFSETQ in the germline V gene. With 4 bases clipped from V and 5 bases from J, the junction kept 13 bases outside the gene matches. The CDR3 is made up of 16 amino acids. For the CDR3, the DNA is TGCGCCAGCAGCATGGGACCGGGACAGGGAGGTCACGAGCAGTACTTC. The encoded protein is CASSMGPGQGGHEQYF. The full variable domain, rest sourced from reference TRBV5-1 and TRBJ2-7, is KAGVTQTPRYLIKTRGQQVTLSCSPISGHRSVSWYQQTPGQGLQFLFEYFSETQRNKGNFPGRFSGRQFSNSRSEMNVSTLELGDSALYLCASSMGPGQGGHEQYFGPGTRLTVT.

The CDR3, as DNA: TGCAGCGTTGGAACTAGGACAGCCACGAACACTGAAGCTTTCTTT. The encoded protein is CSVGTRTATNTEAFF. The chain is built from TRBV29-1 and TRBJ1-1; a weak D match, TRBD1 (6 bases). This CDR3 comprises 15 residues. Germline values: CDR1 SQVTM, CDR2 ANQGSEA. Trimming took off 4 bases at V and 1 base at J, with 16 bases between the two ends. The whole variable domain, remainder taken from reference TRBV29-1 and TRBJ1-1, is SAVISQKPSRDICQRGTSLTIQCQVDSQVTMMFWYRQQPGQSLTLIATANQGSEATYESGFVIDKFPISRPNLTFSTLTVSNMSPEDSSIYLCSVGTRTATNTEAFFGQGTRLTVV.

V usage is TRBV27 and J usage is TRBJ2-1, with 7 bases fitting TRBD2. The CDR3 is 17 amino acids. Trimming at V came to 2 bases and at J to 0 bases, leaving 7 bases not matched to a gene. Germline-derived CDR1 and CDR2 are MNHEY and SMNVEV (reference sequence). Written as DNA, the CDR3 is TGTGCCAGCAGTTTAGAGGGAGCGGGGAGCTCCTACAATGAGCAGTTCTTC. Translating it yields CASSLEGAGSSYNEQFF.

The gene calls are TRBV4-3 and TRBJ1-5; weak D call: TRBD1 (5 bases). This CDR3 is 20 amino acids long. CDR1 is LGHNA, CDR2 YSLEER, per germline. Trimming shortened V by 0 bases and J by 0 bases, and 21 bases separated the two germline ends. CDR3 bases: TGCGCCAGCAGCCAAGAGATACGGGTAGGGGACGTCGATAGCAATCAGCCCCAGCATTTT. Translating gives CASSQEIRVGDVDSNQPQHF.

The chain uses TRBV4-2 and TRBJ2-7; perhaps D is TRBD1 or TRBD2 (5 bases each). Looked up from germline, CDR1 is LGHNA and CDR2 is YNFKEQ. Deletions cut 0 bases from V and 6 bases from J, with 21 bases between. CDR3 size: 17 residues. This chain's CDR3 is CASSQELASGGSGEQYF. CDR3 bases: TGTGCCAGCAGCCAAGAACTTGCGTCTGGGGGATCCGGCGAGCAGTACTTC.

The chain uses TRBV4-1 and TRBJ2-7, with no clear D. Germline-derived CDR1 and CDR2 are MGHRA and YSYEKL. This CDR3 region has 16 residues. The V end was cut by 0 bases, the J end by 1 base, with 13 bases between. The CDR3 DNA reads as TGCGCCAGCAGCCAAGAGGCGACGGGCCCGTCCTACGAGCAGTACTTC. Translated, it gives CASSQEATGPSYEQYF.

The chain links TRBV5-6 to TRBJ2-1; TRBD2 agrees at 7 bases. V shed 4 bases, J shed 0 bases, and the junction held 10 bases outside the gene matches. The CDR3 sequence is 17 residues long. In germline, CDR1 is SGHDT, CDR2 YYEEEE. The CDR3 region is CASSPAGRVSSYNEQFF. CDR3 in DNA: TGTGCCAGCAGCCCAGCGGGACGGGTGAGCTCCTACAATGAGCAGTTCTTC.

The rearrangement joins TRBV7-9 to TRBJ2-7; 10 positions agree with TRBD2. The J segment lost 2 bases and the V segment lost 6 bases, leaving 4 bases of the junction unmatched. Germline-derived CDR1 and CDR2 are SEHNR and FQNEAQ (reference sequence). The CDR3 is made up of 14 amino acids. CDR3 loop: CASRRAGGPYEQYF. CDR3 coding DNA: TGTGCCAGCAGGAGAGCGGGAGGGCCCTACGAGCAGTACTTC.

The CDR3 DNA reads as TGTGCCGCCTCGGGACAGCCGAACACTGAAGCTTTCTTT. Translated, it gives CAASGQPNTEAFF. This chain joins TRBV30 and TRBJ1-1; 7 bases map to TRBD1. Trimming at V came to 8 bases and at J to 1 base, leaving 7 bases not matched to a gene. CDR1 is GTSNPN and CDR2 is SVGIG in the germline V gene (reference sequence). The CDR3 covers 13 residues.

The chain has TRBV6-5 and TRBJ2-1; D is possibly TRBD1 (6 bases). This CDR3 spans 12 amino acids. Trimming took off 2 bases at V and 10 bases at J, with 9 bases between the two ends. Germline values: CDR1 MNHEY, CDR2 SVGAGI. CDR3 nucleotide sequence: TGTGCCAGCAGTTACGAGACAGGAGAGCAGTTCTTC. This sequence encodes CASSYETGEQFF.

This chain joins TRBV30 and TRBJ1-1; D ambiguous. The germline CDR1 and CDR2 sequences are GTSNPN and SVGIG (reference sequence). This CDR3 is 12 amino acids long. The germline V and J ends were trimmed by 0 bases and 7 bases, with 9 bases remaining between them. CDR3 in DNA: TGTGCCTGGAGTGTTCCACGTGTTGAAGCTTTCTTT. Amino acid sequence: CAWSVPRVEAFF.

The J gene is TRBJ2-2, the V gene TRBV3-1 (or the pseudogene TRBV3-2); D is unresolved. The germline V gene encodes CDR1 LGHDT and CDR2 YNNKEL (reference sequence). Between the trimmed V and J ends, which lost 1 base and 6 bases, there was a span of 6 bases. This CDR3 has 13 amino acids. The CDR3 is CASSQVVPGELFF. In nucleotides, the CDR3 is TGTGCCAGCAGCCAAGTTGTACCCGGGGAGCTGTTTTTT.

This clone has a single count. This rearrangement joins TRBV6-5 to TRBJ1-4, with D unclear. This CDR3 has 14 residues. Germline CDR1 MNHEY, CDR2 SVGAGI. V lost 6 bases and J lost 7, with 15 bases in between. The CDR3: CASRNSVGVEKLFF. DNA for the CDR3: TGTGCCAGCAGGAACTCCGTCGGGGTTGAAAAACTGTTTTTT.

The V call is TRBV25-1, the J call TRBJ2-5; D gene unclear. The V gene's germline CDR1 is MGHDK and CDR2 SYGVNS. With 11 bases removed from V and 5 bases from J, the gap between germline ends came to 9 bases. CDR3 length equals 10 residues. The DNA of the CDR3 is TGTGCCGCCGAGCGTGAGACCCAGTACTTC. This codes for CAAERETQYF.

This clone was counted only a few times. The chain joins TRBV19 to TRBJ1-1, with D hard to call. Germline V lookup: CDR1 LNHDA, CDR2 SQIVND (reference sequence). The V end was cut by 10 bases, the J end by 2 bases, with 26 bases between. The CDR3 totals 17 residues. CDR3 in DNA: TGTGCCACCACCCCTGGGGAAATACAGCTGATAAACACTGAAGCTTTCTTT. Its translation: CATTPGEIQLINTEAFF.

The chain joins TRBV27 to TRBJ2-7; unclear D gene. V lost 2 bases and J 4 bases, leaving 9 bases between the germline ends. The germline V gene encodes CDR1 MNHEY and CDR2 SMNVEV (reference sequence). The CDR3 runs to 13 residues. The CDR3 loop reads CASSLKYRYEQYF. In nucleotides, the CDR3 is TGTGCCAGCAGTTTAAAGTACCGGTACGAGCAGTACTTC.

This chain joins TRBV11-2 and TRBJ1-1; the D gene is possibly TRBD1 (5 bases). Germline V lookup: CDR1 SGHAT, CDR2 FQNNGV. This CDR3 is built from 15 residues. V was cut by 0 bases and J by 0 bases, with 8 bases left in between. The CDR3 here is CASSLDGGLNTEAFF. In DNA form, the CDR3 reads TGTGCCAGCAGCTTAGATGGGGGACTGAACACTGAAGCTTTCTTT.

This chain joins TRBV28 and TRBJ2-3; 13 positions match TRBD2. The CDR3 is 17 residues long. V was pared by 5 bases and J by 4 bases, with 9 bases of the junction left unmatched. CDR1 is MDHEN, CDR2 SYDVKM, per germline. CDR3 sequence reads: CASSLLAGGIGPDTQYF. As DNA, the CDR3 is TGTGCCAGCAGTCTACTAGCGGGAGGGATAGGACCAGATACGCAGTATTTT.

Here the CDR3 reads CASRSGNKNIQYF. CDR3 DNA: TGTGCCAGCAGGAGCGGGAACAAAAACATTCAGTACTTC. The genes are TRBV6-6 and TRBJ2-4, with TRBD2 matching over 7 bases. Germline CDR1 and CDR2: MNHNY and SVGAGI (reference sequence). The CDR3 totals 13 residues. The ends lost 6 bases at V and 3 bases at J; junction bases unmatched: 2.